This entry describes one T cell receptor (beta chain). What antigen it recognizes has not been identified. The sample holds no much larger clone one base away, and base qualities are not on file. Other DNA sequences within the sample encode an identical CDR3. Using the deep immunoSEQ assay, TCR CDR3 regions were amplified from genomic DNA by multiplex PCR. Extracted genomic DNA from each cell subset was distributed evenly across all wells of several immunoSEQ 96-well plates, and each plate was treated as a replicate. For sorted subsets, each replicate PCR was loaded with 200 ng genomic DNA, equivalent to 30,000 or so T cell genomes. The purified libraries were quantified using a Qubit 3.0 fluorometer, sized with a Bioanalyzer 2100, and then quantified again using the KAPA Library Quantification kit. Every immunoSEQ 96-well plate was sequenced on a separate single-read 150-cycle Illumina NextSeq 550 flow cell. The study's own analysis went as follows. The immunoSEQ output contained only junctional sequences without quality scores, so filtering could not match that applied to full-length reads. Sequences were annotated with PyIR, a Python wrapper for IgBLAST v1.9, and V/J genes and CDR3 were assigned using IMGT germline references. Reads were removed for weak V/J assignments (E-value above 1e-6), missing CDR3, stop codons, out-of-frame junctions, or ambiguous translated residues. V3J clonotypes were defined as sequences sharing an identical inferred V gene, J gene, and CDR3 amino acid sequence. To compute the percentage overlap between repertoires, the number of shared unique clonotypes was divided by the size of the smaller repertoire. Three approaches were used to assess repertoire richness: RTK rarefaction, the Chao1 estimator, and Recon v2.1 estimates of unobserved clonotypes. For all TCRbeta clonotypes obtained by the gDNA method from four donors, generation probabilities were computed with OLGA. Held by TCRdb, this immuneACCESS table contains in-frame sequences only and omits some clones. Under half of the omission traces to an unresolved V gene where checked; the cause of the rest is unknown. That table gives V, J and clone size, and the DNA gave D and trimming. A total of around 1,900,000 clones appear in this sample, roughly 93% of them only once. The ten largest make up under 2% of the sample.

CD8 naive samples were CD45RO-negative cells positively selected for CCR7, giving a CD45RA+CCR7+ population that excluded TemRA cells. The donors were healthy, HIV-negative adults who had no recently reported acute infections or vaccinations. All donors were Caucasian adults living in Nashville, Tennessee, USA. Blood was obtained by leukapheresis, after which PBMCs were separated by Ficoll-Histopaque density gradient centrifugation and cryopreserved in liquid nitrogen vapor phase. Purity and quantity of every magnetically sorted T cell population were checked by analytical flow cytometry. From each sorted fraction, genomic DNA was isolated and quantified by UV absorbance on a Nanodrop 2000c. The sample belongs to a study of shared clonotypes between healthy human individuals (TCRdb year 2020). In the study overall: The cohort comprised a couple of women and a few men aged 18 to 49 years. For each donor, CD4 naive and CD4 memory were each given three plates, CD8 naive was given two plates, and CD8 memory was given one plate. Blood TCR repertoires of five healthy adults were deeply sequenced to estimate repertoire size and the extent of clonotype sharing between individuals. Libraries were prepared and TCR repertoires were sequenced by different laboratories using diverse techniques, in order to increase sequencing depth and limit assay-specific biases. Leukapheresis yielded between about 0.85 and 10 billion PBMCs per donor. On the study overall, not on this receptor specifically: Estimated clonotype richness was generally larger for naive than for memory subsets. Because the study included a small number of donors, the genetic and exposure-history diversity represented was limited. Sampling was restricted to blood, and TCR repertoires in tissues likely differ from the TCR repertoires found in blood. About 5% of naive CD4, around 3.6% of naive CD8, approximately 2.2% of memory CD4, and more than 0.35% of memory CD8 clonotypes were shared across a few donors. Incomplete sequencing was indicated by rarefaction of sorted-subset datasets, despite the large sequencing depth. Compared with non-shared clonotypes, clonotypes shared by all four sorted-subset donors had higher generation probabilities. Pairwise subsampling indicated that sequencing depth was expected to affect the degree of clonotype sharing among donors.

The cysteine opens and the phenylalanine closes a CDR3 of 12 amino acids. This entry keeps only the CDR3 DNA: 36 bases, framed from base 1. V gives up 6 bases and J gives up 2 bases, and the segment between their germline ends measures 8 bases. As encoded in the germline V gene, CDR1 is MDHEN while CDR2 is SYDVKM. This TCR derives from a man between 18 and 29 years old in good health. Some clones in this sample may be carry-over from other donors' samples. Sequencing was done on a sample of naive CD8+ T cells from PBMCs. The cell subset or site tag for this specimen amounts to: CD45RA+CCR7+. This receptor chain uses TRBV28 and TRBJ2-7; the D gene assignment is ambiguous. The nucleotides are TGTGCCAGCAGCCCAAGGGCCTACGAGCAGTACTTC. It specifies CASSPRAYEQYF.